This T cell receptor (beta chain) was observed in a study of OX40 agonist ivuxolimab in advanced cancers. Study summary: All patients had ivuxolimab intravenously every 2 weeks at 0.01 to 10 mg/kg. General study results and limits: Fewer expanded clones were found on average in CD4+ than in CD8+ T cells.

The V end was cut by 0 bases, the J end by 5 bases, with 21 bases between. Looked up from germline, CDR1 is SGHDT and CDR2 is YYEEEE. The CDR3 contains 18 residues. TCRdb keeps only in-frame clones here, not all; method: immunoSEQ multiplex PCR. The sample contains around 80,000 clones, roughly 85% of which appear only once. Remarks on this clone: The target antigen is unknown.

Material: CD4+ or CD8+ T cells sorted from blood, obtained in a trial of the OX40 agonist ivuxolimab. This rearrangement joins TRBV5-6 to TRBJ2-1; no definite D call. The clonotype was recovered from an adult with an advanced solid tumor such as melanoma, head and neck, liver or kidney cancer. As DNA, the CDR3 is TGTGCCAGCAGCTTGGCCATTCAACTCTCCATCCTTAACAATGAGCAGTTCTTC. Protein sequence: CASSLAIQLSILNNEQFF.